This T cell receptor (beta chain) is drawn from a study of shared clonotypes between healthy human individuals. CD45RO negativity and positive selection for CCR7 defined naive CD8 cells, a population that excluded terminally differentiated effector memory CD45RA+ cells. Trimming took 4 bases from V and 5 from J, leaving 11 bases between them. Germline CDR1 and CDR2: MNHEY and SVGAGI. This CDR3 contains 13 residues. Method: immunoSEQ multiplex PCR; TCRdb's copy keeps in-frame clones and lacks some. This table holds over 2 million clones, approximately 94% found once. Material: naive CD8+ T cells sorted from blood. The rearrangement links TRBV6-5 to TRBJ2-5; D not certain. The receptor was derived from a man aged 18 to 29 in good health. This chain's CDR3 is CASSSDPGETQYF. As DNA, the CDR3 is TGTGCCAGCAGTTCGGACCCTGGGGAGACCCAGTACTTC.